This T cell receptor beta chain is from a study of blood T cell repertoires in COVID-19 (TCRdb year 2020). In terms of the full investigation: Collaborator samples came from the United States, Italy and Spain and covered acute and convalescent phases of COVID-19. The samples were drawn from the first 160 participants of the ongoing ImmuneRACE study and from under 1,500 subjects provided by 6 global collaborators. Where available, HLA class I and class II types were obtained from metadata supplied by the sample provider rather than from assay-based typing. The material from the prospective study consisted of cDNA or gDNA derived from T cells, B-cell-depleted T cells, or PBMCs. Subjects who had been exposed to COVID-19, were actively infected with it, or had recovered from it provided the deeply sampled blood TCRbeta repertoires that made up the dataset. The sample metadata nearly always contained a de-identified subject ID, COVID-19 status, age in years and sex. The repertoires were made available in a free public database intended to serve as a resource for research on the immune response to SARS-CoV-2. Here is what the overall study found, with its caveats: The amount of clinical and demographic metadata varied by source and participant and was provided uncurated.

Concerning this clone: This clone's antigen is unknown. No base quality values were provided; no much bigger clone lies one nucleotide off.

Participants in the prospective study were enrolled through a virtual design, were aged 18 to 89 years, and lived in about 25 United States geographic areas. Cohort assignment in the prospective study relied on participant-reported clinical history from a screening survey and a study questionnaire. Each participant in the prospective study had whole blood, serum and a nasopharyngeal or oropharyngeal swab collected by mobile phlebotomists. Additional blood draws and questionnaires over an approximately two-month period could optionally be provided by prospective study participants. Before DNA extraction, prospective study blood samples were shipped either frozen or at room temperature. TCRbeta CDR3 regions were amplified from genomic DNA by means of the immunoSEQ Assay, a bias-controlled multiplex PCR. The paper's processing steps were these. The number of nucleated cells in each sample was estimated by amplification of reference gene primers within the assay. Sequence reads were collapsed and filtered to measure the absolute abundance of every unique TCRbeta CDR3 rearrangement. Productive Simpson clonality was computed per sample as the square root of Simpson's diversity index over productive rearrangements. Sourced from immuneACCESS, this table was stored by TCRdb with only in-frame sequences that have V and J called. A share of the clones is absent; for the studies checked, an unresolved V gene accounts for under half, and the remainder has no known explanation. The V and J calls and clone size were taken over from that table, and D and trimming were inferred from the DNA. Recorded for this sample are approximately 210,000 clones; 80% of them occurred a single time. Of the sample, 4.3% falls within the top ten clones.

V has 6 bases trimmed and J has 7 bases trimmed; junction bases matching no gene number 8. The CDR3 covers 14 residues, taking in both the cysteine and the phenylalanine. Just the 42-base CDR3 DNA is kept, in frame starting at base 1. The germline V gene gives CDR1 as MDHEN and CDR2 as SYDVKM. The sequencing input was PBMCs or T cells enriched from blood (not recorded which). The rearrangement combines TRBV28 with TRBJ1-4, and 7 junction bases match TRBD1. This clonotype originated in a man aged 25 to 45 with acute COVID-19. The CDR3 reads CASSRTGQREKLFF. Here is the DNA: TGTGCCAGCAGCCGGACAGGTCAGCGTGAAAAACTGTTTTTT.